This T cell receptor (beta chain) was retrieved from a study of blood T cell repertoires in COVID-19. Study-wide context: The United States, Italy and Spain provided the acute and convalescent COVID-19 samples.

V lost 7 bases, J lost 2 bases, and 6 bases stayed unmatched. The germline CDR1 and CDR2 sequences are SNHLY and FYNNEI. The CDR3 has 15 residues. This table comes from immunoSEQ multiplex PCR, and its TCRdb copy is limited to in-frame clones, with some not included. The sample yields 410,000 or so clones, more than 80% seen once. The TCR was taken from a woman in her 30s with active or convalescent COVID-19. The V gene is TRBV2, the J gene TRBJ2-7, with 12 bases identical to TRBD2. Input material: peripheral blood. The CDR3 sequence: CASNQPSGRAYEQYF. In DNA, the CDR3 is TGTGCCAGCAACCAGCCTAGCGGGAGGGCCTACGAGCAGTACTTC.